This T cell receptor beta chain appears in the sequencing data of a study of patients and donors after allogeneic stem cell transplantation. TCRdb fed the RT-PCR reads into MiXCR, producing one record per CDR3 protein. This table has some 960,000 distinct CDR3 sequences, under 20% appearing once. Of note for this clonotype: The junction departs from germline at one end; a sequencing error may be responsible.

The sample consisted of blood, either unsorted or a sorted T cell fraction (not recorded which). The TCR originated in a human donor who was either an allogeneic HSCT recipient or a stem cell or donor lymphocyte infusion donor (not recorded which). It is not recorded whose cells these are; they may come from a transplant donor.

The DNA for the CDR3 is TGTTCCAGCAGCCAAGATCAGTTTAGTATCATCAGATTT. This encodes CSSSQDQFSIIRF. This chain joins TRBV3-1 and TRBJ1-5; no clear D. Germline CDR1 is LGHDT and CDR2 is YNNKEL (reference sequence). CDR3 length: 13 residues.